Shown below are 6 T cell receptor beta chains from a single sample sequenced in a study of blood T cell repertoires in COVID-19. Sequenced by immunoSEQ multiplex PCR; TCRdb stores in-frame clones only, minus some. The sample comprises about 320,000 clones, roughly 90% of which are singletons, and about 4.2% rests with the top ten. Source material: PBMCs or T cells enriched from blood (not recorded which). These TCRs come from a woman in her twenties or thirties who had been exposed to COVID-19.

The chain couples TRBV11-3 to TRBJ2-7, with TRBD2 matching over 12 bases. J lost 6 bases, V lost 5 bases, and 8 bases had no gene match. CDR1 is SGHNT and CDR2 is YENEEA in the germline V gene. The CDR3 runs to 15 residues. DNA for the CDR3: TGTGCCAGCAGCCGACGACTAGCGGGGGCCTCCGAGCAGTACTTC. Encoded protein: CASSRRLAGASEQYF.

V and J are TRBV7-6 and TRBJ1-4; D perhaps matches TRBD1 (6 bases). Germline V gives CDR1 SGHVS, CDR2 FNYEAQ. This CDR3 is built from 14 residues. Between the trimmed V and J ends, which lost 2 bases and 6 bases, there was a span of 10 bases. The CDR3 is CASSLMAGDEKLFF. The CDR3 nucleotides are TGTGCCAGCAGCTTAATGGCAGGGGATGAAAAACTGTTTTTT. The variable domain in full, completed from reference TRBV7-6 and TRBJ1-4, reads GAGVSQSPRYKVTKRGQDVALRCDPISGHVSLYWYRQALGQGPEFLTYFNYEAQQDKSGLPNDRFSAERPEGSISTLTIQRTEQRDSAMYRCASSLMAGDEKLFFGSGTQLSVL.

V is TRBV6-5 and J is TRBJ1-2; D might be TRBD1 (6 bases). The V gene lost 7 bases and the J gene lost 4 bases, with 13 bases spanning the gap. CDR3 size: 13 residues. Germline values: CDR1 MNHEY, CDR2 SVGAGI. As DNA, the CDR3 is TGTGCCAGCACCTTACCGGACAGCTATGGCTACACCTTC. Translated, it gives CASTLPDSYGYTF.

The chain couples TRBV7-9 to TRBJ1-5; D not certain. The germline CDR1 and CDR2 sequences are SEHNR and FQNEAQ (reference sequence). CDR3 length equals 14 residues. V was trimmed by 1 base and J by 2 bases, leaving 6 bases between them. The CDR3 DNA reads TGTGCCAGCAGCTTAGAGCAGGGCAATCAGCCCCAGCATTTT. As protein: CASSLEQGNQPQHF.

With respect to this clone: The sample carries other DNA sequences with the same CDR3. The rearrangement links TRBV7-7 to TRBJ2-7, with D uncertain. The CDR3 totals 15 residues. V lost 1 base to trimming and J lost 0 bases, with 10 bases between them. Germline assignment: CDR1 SSHAT and CDR2 FNYEAQ (reference sequence). The CDR3 reads CASSLGAGSSYEQYF. Here the CDR3 DNA reads TGTGCCAGCAGCTTAGGGGCAGGCAGCTCCTACGAGCAGTACTTC.

This chain connects TRBV7-8 to TRBJ1-2, with D possibly being TRBD1 (5 bases). CDR1 and CDR2 from the germline V gene are SGHVS and FQNEAQ. The V and J ends lost 2 bases and 8 bases respectively, with 12 bases between them. The CDR3 runs 13 residues. The CDR3: CASSLQAGRGYTF. DNA for the CDR3: TGTGCCAGCAGCTTACAGGCAGGGAGGGGCTACACCTTC. The variable domain in full, completed from reference TRBV7-8 and TRBJ1-2, reads GAGVSQSPRYKVAKRGQDVALRCDPISGHVSLFWYQQALGQGPEFLTYFQNEAQLDKSGLPSDRFFAERPEGSVSTLKIQRTQQEDSAVYLCASSLQAGRGYTFGSGTRLTVV.